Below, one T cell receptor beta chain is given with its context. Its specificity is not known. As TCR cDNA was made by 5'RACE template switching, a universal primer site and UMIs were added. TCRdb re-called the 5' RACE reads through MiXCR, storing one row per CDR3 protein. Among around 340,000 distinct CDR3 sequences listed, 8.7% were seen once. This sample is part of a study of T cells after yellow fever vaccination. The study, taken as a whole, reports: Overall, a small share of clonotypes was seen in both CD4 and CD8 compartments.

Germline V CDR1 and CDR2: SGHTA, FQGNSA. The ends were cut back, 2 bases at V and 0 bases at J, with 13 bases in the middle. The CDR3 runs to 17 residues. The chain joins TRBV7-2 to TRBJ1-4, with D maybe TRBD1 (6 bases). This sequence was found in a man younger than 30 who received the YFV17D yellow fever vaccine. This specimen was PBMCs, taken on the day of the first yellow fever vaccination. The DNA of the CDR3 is TGTGCCAGCAGCTTACGCGGGGGCCCCGCAACTAATGAAAAACTGTTTTTT. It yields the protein CASSLRGGPATNEKLFF.